This entry lists 3 T cell receptor beta chains sequenced from one sample in a study of blood T cell repertoires in COVID-19. Data came from immunoSEQ multiplex PCR; TCRdb stores just in-frame clones and leaves some out. The table includes around 220,000 clones, around 86% detected once. The sample was peripheral blood. These receptors were taken from a man in his forties or fifties with acute or convalescent COVID-19.

This rearrangement joins TRBV23-1 to TRBJ2-4, with D possibly TRBD2 on 6 matching bases. TRBV23-1 is treated as an ORF (open reading frame) with a function not yet certain. Trimming took 0 bases from V and 1 from J, leaving 13 bases between them. CDR3 length equals 17 residues. DNA of the CDR3: TGCGCCAGCAGTCAATCTTCTGGGGGGAGGGCCAAAAACATTCAGTACTTC. As protein: CASSQSSGGRAKNIQYF.

The V call is TRBV6-5, the J call TRBJ2-7; no clear D gene. Germline assignment: CDR1 MNHEY and CDR2 SVGAGI. Trimming stripped 6 bases from V and 6 bases from J, with 18 bases between. This CDR3 has 14 amino acids. The CDR3 is CASSHLLTSREQYF. CDR3 nucleotides: TGTGCCAGCAGCCACCTACTTACCTCTCGCGAGCAGTACTTC.

This chain joins TRBV6-6 and TRBJ2-7, with D perhaps matching TRBD1 (5 bases). The CDR3 extends over 13 amino acids. Germline CDR1 and CDR2: MNHNY and SVGAGI (reference sequence). Trimming pared 0 bases from V and 3 bases from J, leaving 6 bases between. CDR3 in DNA: TGTGCCAGCAGTTACTCGACAGACTACGAGCAGTACTTC. Its translation: CASSYSTDYEQYF.